The entry below describes one TCR beta chain. This clonotype is judged medium-sized (0.01 to 0.1%). Its antigen remains unidentified. It has no much larger one-base neighbor in the sample; base qualities were not kept. CDR3 length: 9 amino acids, cysteine to phenylalanine. Only the CDR3 region is kept as DNA, spanning 27 bases read in frame from base 1. The germline V gene (reference sequence) gives CDR1 as DFQATT and CDR2 as SNEGSKA. Library preparation was by RT-PCR. Sequenced on an Illumina MiSeq. TCRdb reprocessing: public reads trimmed at Q25 with fastp, clones called with MiXCR, in-frame beta chains kept. Rows merge per CDR3 protein into single entries with the most common DNA and genes. The sample has approximately 2,100 distinct CDR3 sequences on record, roughly 8.6% of them singletons. The ten most abundant clones make up roughly 23% of the sample. This entry comes from a study of immune reconstitution after stem cell transplant in scleroderma (dated by TCRdb to the late 2010s).

This sequence was found in a male donor with systemic sclerosis. The sample was collected before or after autologous hematopoietic stem cell transplantation (not recorded which). The chain was built from TRBV20-1 and TRBJ1-2; the D gene is perhaps TRBD1, on 5 matching bases. The CDR3 amino acid sequence is: CRAGDRYTF. DNA sequence: TGCAGGGCGGGGGATCGCTACACCTTC.